One sample yielded the 8 T cell receptor beta chains listed below, sequenced in a study of vaccination effects on CD4 cells after COVID-19. Viral peptide pools were used in the ViraFEST assay to expand antigen-specific CD4+ T cells, and sequencing came afterward. With approximately ten days of culture completed, CD4+ T cells were isolated. Negative nucleocapsid antibody tests before and after vaccination confirmed no previous SARS-CoV-2 infection. Libraries were prepared by immunoSEQ multiplex PCR; TCRdb keeps only in-frame clonotypes and omits some of them. The sample records around 79,000 clones, 60% to 85% being singletons. Antigens for these TCRs are unknown. The sample consisted of CD4+ T cells from PBMCs cultured with SARS-CoV-2 spike peptides, taken before COVID-19 vaccination. The receptors were sampled from a human donor who received a COVID-19 vaccine.

The chain carries TRBV5-1 and TRBJ2-5, with 7 bases lining up with TRBD1. CDR3 length equals 14 residues. CDR1 and CDR2 (germline): SGHRS, YFSETQ. The ends lost 6 bases at V and 2 bases at J; junction bases unmatched: 7. For the CDR3, the DNA is TGCGCCAGCAACCGCGACAGGGTTCAAGAGACCCAGTACTTC. This codes for CASNRDRVQETQYF.

The chain uses TRBV12-3 or TRBV12-4 and TRBJ2-5; D unclear. The CDR3 has 11 amino acids. V dropped 5 bases and J dropped 8 bases, with 9 bases sitting between them. The CDR3 reads CASSRDLTQYF. The DNA of the CDR3 is TGTGCCAGCAGTCGTGACTTAACCCAGTACTTC.

This chain connects TRBV15 to TRBJ2-7; D gene uncertain. Germline loops: CDR1 LNHNV, CDR2 YYDKDF (reference sequence). The V and J ends lost 8 bases and 5 bases respectively, with 16 bases between them. The CDR3 has 13 residues. The DNA for the CDR3 is TGTGCCACCGCCGTGCGTCCTGGGGACGAGCAGTACGTC. Translation gives CATAVRPGDEQYV.

The sample holds a few counts of this clone. In the same sample, other DNA sequences code for this CDR3. The chain joins TRBV3-1 (or the pseudogene TRBV3-2) to TRBJ1-1; the D is unclear. The germline V and J ends were trimmed by 3 bases and 4 bases, with 6 bases remaining between them. Per germline, CDR1 LGHDT and CDR2 YNNKEL (reference sequence). This CDR3 contains 12 residues. CDR3 amino acids: CASSQGGTEAFF. CDR3 bases: TGTGCCAGCAGCCAGGGCGGCACTGAAGCTTTCTTT.

This sequence joins TRBV5-6 and TRBJ1-6; 7 bases are shared with TRBD1. Germline trimming cut 6 bases from V and 4 bases from J; bases unmatched to any gene: 16. Germline V gene lookup returns CDR1 SGHDT and CDR2 YYEEEE. The CDR3 covers 18 residues. CDR3 in DNA: TGTGCCAGCACACTCTTACGAGGACAGGAGAGTTATAATTCACCCCTCCACTTT. Translating gives CASTLLRGQESYNSPLHF.

The chain employs TRBV6-5 and TRBJ1-2; D uncertain. The CDR3 runs 12 residues. V was pared by 2 bases and J by 3 bases, with 4 bases between. The germline V gene encodes CDR1 MNHEY and CDR2 SVGAGI. CDR3 in DNA: TGTGCCAGCAGTTACGGTGACTATGGCTACACCTTC. This codes for CASSYGDYGYTF.

The chain joins TRBV18 to TRBJ2-1, with TRBD1 identical over 10 bases. This CDR3 has 14 amino acids. Losses at the gene ends were 3 bases for V and 7 bases for J; bases not matched to a gene: 3. From germline, CDR1 is KGHSH and CDR2 LQKENI. CDR3 coding DNA: TGTGCCAGCTCACCTGGGACAGGGGATAATGAGCAGTTCTTC. Encoded protein: CASSPGTGDNEQFF.

The chain couples TRBV24-1 to TRBJ1-4; the D gene is possibly TRBD1 (5 bases). CDR1 and CDR2 (germline): KGHDR, SFDVKD. The CDR3 contains 15 residues. V lost 2 bases and J lost 8, with 14 bases in between. This CDR3 reads CATSDSGTPGEKLFF. In nucleotides, the CDR3 is TGTGCCACCAGTGATTCAGGGACCCCTGGGGAAAAACTGTTTTTT.